These 24 T cell receptor beta chains originate from one sample sequenced in a study of beta chain features in type 1 diabetes. The whole isolated RNA underwent reverse transcription, so sequencing captured expressed TCRB transcripts. Assay used: immunoSEQ multiplex PCR; TCRdb lists only in-frame clones, some missing. The sample contains about 240,000 clones, 25% to 35% of which appear only once. Source material: central memory CD4+ T cells from blood. Source of these receptors: a man aged 25-45 years in good health.

This clone has a single count. The chain joins TRBV6-1 to TRBJ2-2; D unclear. V gave up 10 bases and J gave up 8 bases, with 14 bases separating them. Germline lookup yields CDR1 MNHNS and CDR2 SASEGT. This CDR3 has 12 amino acids. CDR3: CATNPDLGELFF. The CDR3 DNA reads TGTGCCACCAATCCCGATTTGGGGGAGCTGTTTTTT.

The V and J genes are TRBV4-1 and TRBJ2-1; 13 bases align to TRBD2. The CDR3 is 15 amino acids. CDR1 is MGHRA, CDR2 YSYEKL, per germline. Trimming removed 4 bases from V and 10 bases from J; junction bases left unmatched: 7. DNA for the CDR3: TGCGCCAGCAGCCCGAGGACTAGCGGGAGTGGGGAGCAGTTCTTC. As protein: CASSPRTSGSGEQFF.

This clone has more than one count but fewer than ten. The CDR3 nucleotides read TGTGCCAGCAGCTTAGGGACAGGCCGATTCAATGAGCAGTTCTTC. This gives the protein CASSLGTGRFNEQFF. The genes are TRBV7-9 and TRBJ2-1; the match to TRBD1 covers 7 bases. The ends lost 1 base at V and 6 bases at J; junction bases unmatched: 6. This CDR3 contains 15 residues. CDR1 and CDR2 from the germline V gene are SEHNR and FQNEAQ (reference sequence).

The chain links TRBV30 to TRBJ1-2, with 7 bases lining up with TRBD1. Trimming removed 3 bases from V and 5 bases from J; junction bases left unmatched: 12. CDR1 is GTSNPN and CDR2 is SVGIG in the germline V gene (reference sequence). The CDR3 is 15 residues long. CDR3 protein: CAWRPSDRRLYGYTF. In DNA form, the CDR3 reads TGTGCCTGGAGGCCTTCGGACAGGAGATTATATGGCTACACCTTC.

This sequence joins TRBV10-3 and TRBJ2-6; D is unresolved. The CDR3 totals 12 residues. Germline CDR1 and CDR2: ENHRY and SYGVKD. The germline V and J ends were trimmed by 9 bases and 0 bases, with 3 bases remaining between them. The DNA of the CDR3 is TGTGCCATGAACTCTGGGGCCAACGTCCTGACTTTC. It translates to CAMNSGANVLTF.

The CDR3 region has the DNA TGTGCCAGCACCCGAATCCAGGGCAGGGCGCAGTATTTT. Its protein is CASTRIQGRAQYF. The V gene is TRBV11-2, the J gene TRBJ2-3, with D possibly being TRBD1 (5 bases). This CDR3 spans 13 amino acids. V was clipped by 7 bases and J by 10 bases, with 18 bases between them. Germline CDR1 SGHAT, CDR2 FQNNGV.

The chain carries TRBV28 and TRBJ1-1; D unresolved. Looked up from germline, CDR1 is MDHEN and CDR2 is SYDVKM. V was clipped by 5 bases and J by 2 bases, with 6 bases between them. This CDR3 has 12 amino acids. The CDR3: CASSLLNTEAFF. The CDR3 bases are TGTGCCAGCAGTCTCCTTAACACTGAAGCTTTCTTT.

This clone turned up a few times. This chain joins TRBV29-1 and TRBJ2-5; D is undetermined. Germline V gene data show CDR1 as SQVTM and CDR2 as ANQGSEA. The CDR3 contains 13 residues. The V end lost 5 bases, the J end lost 0 bases, and 10 bases lay between the germline ends. The CDR3 loop is CSVFSPNQETQYF. The CDR3, as DNA: TGCAGCGTTTTCAGCCCCAACCAAGAGACCCAGTACTTC.

This clone has just a few counts. CDR3 DNA sequence: TGTGCCTGGGAGCTAGACTCCTACGAGCAGTACTTC. This gives the protein CAWELDSYEQYF. The chain couples TRBV30 to TRBJ2-7; D is unclear. Deletions cut 5 bases from V and 0 bases from J, with 8 bases between. The CDR3 consists of 12 residues. Germline V gene sequence: CDR1 GTSNPN, CDR2 SVGIG (reference sequence). The full variable domain, its missing parts supplied by reference TRBV30 and TRBJ2-7, is SQTIHQWPATLVQPVGSPLSLECTVEGTSNPNLYWYRQAAGRGLQLLFYSVGIGQISSEVPQNLSASRPQDRQFILSSKKLLLSDSGFYLCAWELDSYEQYFGPGTRLTVT.

The gene calls are TRBV11-2 and TRBJ2-4, with 11 bases lining up with TRBD2. CDR1 SGHAT and CDR2 FQNNGV come from the germline V gene. The V and J ends lost 2 bases and 6 bases, in that order; junction bases with no gene match: 6. The CDR3 runs to 16 residues. CDR3 in DNA: TGTGCCAGCAGCTTACGACTAGCGGGGATTATAAACATTCAGTACTTC. Amino acids: CASSLRLAGIINIQYF.

Only a few counts were recorded for this clone. One end of the junction is discordant with germline, which a read error may explain. Other DNA sequences in the sample encode the same CDR3. The genes are TRBV20-1 and TRBJ2-3, with D maybe TRBD2 (5 bases). CDR1 is DFQATT and CDR2 is SNEGSKA in the germline V gene (reference sequence). The CDR3 loop spans 11 amino acids. CDR3: CSAREGDTQYF. Written as DNA, the CDR3 is TGCAGTGCTCGAGAGGGAGATACGCAGTATTTT.

V is TRBV5-4 and J is TRBJ2-3; 7 bases match TRBD1. The CDR3 is made up of 15 amino acids. CDR1 is SGHNT, CDR2 YYREEE, per germline (reference sequence). The V gene end was trimmed by 4 bases and the J gene end by 2 bases; junction bases not matched to a gene: 7. In DNA, the CDR3 is TGTGCCAGCAGCGATCCGGGACAGCACACAGATACGCAGTATTTT. This sequence encodes CASSDPGQHTDTQYF.

This clone showed up just a few times. This chain connects TRBV15 to TRBJ1-5; D not certain. The CDR3 runs 15 residues. V was clipped by 5 bases and J by 2 bases, with 13 bases between them. Germline V gives CDR1 LNHNV, CDR2 YYDKDF (reference sequence). DNA for the CDR3: TGTGCCACCAGCGCAGACCCCACTGGCAATCAGCCCCAGCATTTT. Its protein product is CATSADPTGNQPQHF.

Of note for this clone: The same CDR3 can be traced to other DNA sequences in this sample. The chain recombines TRBV20-1 with TRBJ2-5, with D unresolved. This CDR3 is built from 10 residues. V was cut by 4 bases and J by 1 base, with 1 base left in between. The germline V gene has CDR1 DFQATT and CDR2 SNEGSKA (reference sequence). CDR3 sequence: CSATQETQYF. CDR3 DNA: TGCAGTGCTACCCAAGAGACCCAGTACTTC.

This clone came up a few times. The chain employs TRBV11-2 and TRBJ2-3; a possible D gene is TRBD2 (6 bases). The V gene lost 4 bases and the J gene lost 1 base, with 12 bases spanning the gap. The CDR3 runs 15 residues. Germline values: CDR1 SGHAT, CDR2 FQNNGV. As DNA, the CDR3 is TGTGCCAGCAGCTCCCCGGGAGCCCGCACAGATACGCAGTATTTT. Amino acid sequence: CASSSPGARTDTQYF.

This clone was observed a handful of times. This chain connects TRBV2 to TRBJ1-5; D possibly corresponds to TRBD1 (5 bases). The germline CDR1 and CDR2 sequences are SNHLY and FYNNEI. This CDR3 has 14 residues. The V end was cut by 4 bases, the J end by 3 bases, with 10 bases between. Here the CDR3 reads CASSGQLNNQPQHF. Written as DNA, the CDR3 is TGTGCCAGCAGTGGACAGCTAAACAATCAGCCCCAGCATTTT.

The sample holds a few counts of this clone. The CDR3 DNA follows: TGTGCCAGCAACGGGGGCGGGGACATTCAGTACTTC. It encodes CASNGGGDIQYF. The chain recombines TRBV25-1 with TRBJ2-4; TRBD1 or TRBD2 may be the D gene (6 bases each). The CDR3 extends over 12 amino acids. Germline CDR1 reads MGHDK; CDR2 reads SYGVNS. V was trimmed by 7 bases and J by 8 bases, leaving 12 bases between them. Full variable domain (remainder filled in from reference TRBV25-1 and TRBJ2-4): EADIYQTPRYLVIGTGKKITLECSQTMGHDKMYWYQQDPGMELHLIHYSYGVNSTEKGDLSSESTVSRIRTEHFPLTLESARPSHTSQYLCASNGGGDIQYFGAGTRLSVL.

The chain links TRBV7-2 to TRBJ2-1; 9 nucleotides line up with TRBD2. CDR1 is SGHTA and CDR2 is FQGNSA in the germline V gene. This CDR3 comprises 16 residues. Trimming at V came to 5 bases and at J to 9 bases, leaving 14 bases not matched to a gene. The CDR3 reads CASSPSGGGRATEQFF. As DNA, the CDR3 is TGTGCCAGCAGCCCTTCAGGTGGCGGGAGGGCTACTGAGCAGTTCTTC.

The chain joins TRBV14 to TRBJ2-2; 8 bases align to TRBD2. The CDR3 runs 17 residues. Germline lookup yields CDR1 SGHDN and CDR2 FVKESK. J lost 4 bases, V lost 3 bases, and 10 bases had no gene match. CDR3 DNA sequence: TGTGCCAGCAGCCAGCGAGTTAGCGGGATGGCCACCGGGGAGCTGTTTTTT. The encoded protein is CASSQRVSGMATGELFF.

At least ten counts were recorded for this clone. The rearrangement links TRBV15 to TRBJ1-2, with 9 bases lining up with TRBD1. CDR1 and CDR2 (germline): LNHNV, YYDKDF (reference sequence). The CDR3 loop spans 16 amino acids. V lost 0 bases, J lost 2 bases, and 4 bases stayed unmatched. The CDR3 DNA is TGTGCCACCAGCAGAGAGGAGGGGACAGGGAACTATGGCTACACCTTC. Encoded protein: CATSREEGTGNYGYTF.

The chain is built from TRBV7-2 and TRBJ1-2; 9 bases line up with TRBD1. CDR1 SGHTA and CDR2 FQGNSA come from the germline V gene. J was trimmed by 7 bases and V by 4 bases; bases with no gene match: 7. This CDR3 is built from 14 residues. CDR3 residues: CASSSTRQGGGYTF. DNA of the CDR3: TGTGCCAGCAGCTCTACCCGACAGGGGGGTGGCTACACCTTC.

The V gene is TRBV4-1, the J gene TRBJ2-7, with 9 bases identical to TRBD1. The CDR3 covers 14 residues. Trimming took 3 bases from V and 6 from J; bases not matched to a gene: 6. Germline CDR1 is MGHRA and CDR2 is YSYEKL. CDR3 in amino acids: CASSHRTGEGEQYF. As DNA, the CDR3 is TGCGCCAGCAGCCACCGGACAGGGGAAGGCGAGCAGTACTTC.

The CDR3 DNA sequence: TGTGCCAGCAGCCAAGATTTACTAGCGGGGGGGCAGTATACGCAGTATTTT. This encodes CASSQDLLAGGQYTQYF. The V gene is TRBV4-2, the J gene TRBJ2-3, with 13 bases that match TRBD2. Unmatched junction bases numbered 7, after V lost 0 bases and J lost 7 bases. CDR3 length equals 17 residues. Germline V CDR1 and CDR2: LGHNA, YNFKEQ.

The CDR3 protein is CARRYCLNTEAFF. CDR3 in DNA: TGCGCCAGGCGATATTGCCTGAACACTGAAGCTTTCTTT. This chain joins TRBV23-1 and TRBJ1-1; no clear D. TRBV23-1 is treated as an ORF (open reading frame) with a function not yet certain. V lost 9 bases and J 0 bases, leaving 11 bases between the germline ends. The CDR3 loop spans 13 amino acids.